The 9 T cell receptor beta chains presented below share a single source sample, sequenced in a study of post-analysis software for immune sequencing data. For these receptors, no antigen is known. Regarding the study as a whole: Controls had lower frequencies than patients of five or six TRBV segments, which included TRBV5-6, TRBV5-1 and TRBV20-1.

Unique molecular identifiers featured in each of the TCR beta cDNA libraries. MiXCR, run by TCRdb on the PCR reads, gives a single entry per CDR3 protein. The repertoire holds about 460,000 distinct CDR3 sequences, with roughly 45% as singletons. Sequencing input: blood. The receptors were gathered from a girl between 10 and 17 years old with multiple sclerosis.

The chain recombines TRBV19 with TRBJ2-3; 10 nucleotides agree with TRBD2. The CDR3 is made up of 17 amino acids. Germline values: CDR1 LNHDA, CDR2 SQIVND (reference sequence). The trim removed 7 bases at V and 2 bases at J, leaving 12 bases unmatched. The CDR3 is CASMELAGQTNTDTQYF. For the CDR3, the DNA is TGTGCCAGTATGGAACTAGCGGGACAGACCAACACAGATACGCAGTATTTT. Full variable domain (outside the CDR3, taken from reference TRBV19 and TRBJ2-3): DGGITQSPKYLFRKEGQNVTLSCEQNLNHDAMYWYRQDPGQGLRLIYYSQIVNDFQKGDIAEGYSVSREKKESFPLTVTSAQKNPTAFYLCASMELAGQTNTDTQYFGPGTRLTVL.

This clonotype was seen only a few times. The genes are TRBV29-1 and TRBJ1-1; tentative D call: TRBD1 (5 bases). Germline values: CDR1 SQVTM, CDR2 ANQGSEA. Trimming left V 3 bases short and J 6 bases short, with 17 bases between. The CDR3 contains 14 residues. Here the CDR3 reads CSVDLRTTGAEAFF. CDR3 nucleotide sequence: TGCAGCGTTGACCTACGGACCACGGGGGCTGAAGCTTTCTTT.

In its sample, this clonotype was seen once. This chain uses TRBV6-1 with TRBJ1-1; D call uncertain. The germline gives CDR1 MNHNS, CDR2 SASEGT. The CDR3 sequence is 16 residues long. Trimming shortened V by 1 base and J by 0 bases, and 12 bases separated the two germline ends. CDR3 coding DNA: TGTGCCAGCAGTGAAGTGGGGTCAGCGATGAACACTGAAGCTTTCTTT. Translation gives CASSEVGSAMNTEAFF.

This clonotype has just one count. This rearrangement joins TRBV6-1 to TRBJ2-1; D is uncertain. The DNA end is more similar to TRBJ2-7, so the J call may be wrong. Per germline, CDR1 MNHNS and CDR2 SASEGT. The CDR3 length is 14 residues. CDR3 coding DNA: TGTGCCAGCAGCCCGCTTCAGGTGGGATACGAGCAGTACTTC. Translating it yields CASSPLQVGYEQYF.

This clonotype was seen a handful of times. The chain is built from TRBV6-5 and TRBJ2-5, with a possible D match to TRBD2 (6 bases). The ends were cut back, 0 bases at V and 8 bases at J, with 10 bases in the middle. This CDR3 comprises 13 residues. Per germline, CDR1 MNHEY and CDR2 SVGAGI. CDR3 bases: TGTGCCAGCAGTTACTCGAGGCGGGAAACCCAGTACTTC. Translating gives CASSYSRRETQYF.

Remarks on this clonotype: One end of the junction does not line up with germline, which may come from a read error. J is TRBJ2-1 and V is TRBV5-6; D call uncertain. The germline V gene encodes CDR1 SGHDT and CDR2 YYEEEE. This CDR3 has 13 residues. CDR3 DNA: TGTGCCAGCAGCCCCATTTATTACAATGGGCAGTTCTTC. Translating it yields CASSPIYYNGQFF.

The V call is TRBV6-1, the J call TRBJ1-1, with a weak D call TRBD1 (5 bases). Trimming pared 10 bases from V and 3 bases from J, leaving 9 bases between. Germline loops: CDR1 MNHNS, CDR2 SASEGT. The CDR3 extends over 11 amino acids. The CDR3 DNA follows: TGTGCCACCCTGGGGCACACTGAAGCTTTCTTT. It translates to CATLGHTEAFF.

Note on this clonotype: At one of its ends the junction is not consistent with the germline gene, which may arise from a read error. The genes are TRBV29-1 and TRBJ2-7, with D possibly TRBD1 on 7 matching bases. There are 16 residues in the CDR3. CDR1 SQVTM and CDR2 ANQGSEA come from the germline V gene. Written as DNA, the CDR3 is TGCAGCGTTGAGTATCCCGAGCAGGGGGGTCCCTACAAGCAGTACTTC. Protein: CSVEYPEQGGPYKQYF.

The rearrangement links TRBV7-9 to TRBJ1-5, with 7 bases lining up with TRBD1. Germline CDR1 is SEHNR and CDR2 is FQNEAQ (reference sequence). V shed 5 bases, J shed 2 bases, and the junction held 9 bases outside the gene matches. The CDR3 loop spans 16 amino acids. CDR3 loop: CASSLWTGVGNQPQHF. The CDR3 coding sequence is TGTGCCAGCAGCCTTTGGACAGGAGTGGGCAATCAGCCCCAGCATTTT.